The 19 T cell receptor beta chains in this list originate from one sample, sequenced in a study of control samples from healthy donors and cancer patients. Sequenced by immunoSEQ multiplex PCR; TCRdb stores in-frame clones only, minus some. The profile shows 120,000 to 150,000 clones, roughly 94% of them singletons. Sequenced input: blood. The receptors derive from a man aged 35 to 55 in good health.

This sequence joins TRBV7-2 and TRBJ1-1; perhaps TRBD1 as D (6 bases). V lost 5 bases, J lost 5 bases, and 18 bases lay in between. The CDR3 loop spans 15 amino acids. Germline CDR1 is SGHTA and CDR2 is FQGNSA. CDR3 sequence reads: CASSTRWGQETEAFF. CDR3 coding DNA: TGTGCCAGCAGCACCCGGTGGGGGCAAGAGACTGAAGCTTTCTTT.

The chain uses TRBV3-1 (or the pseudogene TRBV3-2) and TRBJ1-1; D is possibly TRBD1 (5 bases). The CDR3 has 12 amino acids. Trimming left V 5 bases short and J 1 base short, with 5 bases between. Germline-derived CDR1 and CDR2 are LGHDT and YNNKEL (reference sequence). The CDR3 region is CASSTGNTEAFF. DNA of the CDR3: TGTGCCAGCAGCACAGGGAACACTGAAGCTTTCTTT.

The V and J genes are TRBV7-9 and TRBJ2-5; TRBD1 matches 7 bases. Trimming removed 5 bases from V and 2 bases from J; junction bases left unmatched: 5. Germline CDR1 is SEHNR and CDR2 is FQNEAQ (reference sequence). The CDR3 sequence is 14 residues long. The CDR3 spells CASSHWTGQETQYF. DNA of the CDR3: TGTGCCAGCAGCCATTGGACAGGACAAGAGACCCAGTACTTC.

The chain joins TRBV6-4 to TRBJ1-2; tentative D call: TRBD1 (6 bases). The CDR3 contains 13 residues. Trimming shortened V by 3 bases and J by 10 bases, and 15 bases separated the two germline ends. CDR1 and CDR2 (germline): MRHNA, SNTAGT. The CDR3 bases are TGTGCCAGCAGTGATGGGGAGGGGGAATCCTACACCTTC. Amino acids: CASSDGEGESYTF.

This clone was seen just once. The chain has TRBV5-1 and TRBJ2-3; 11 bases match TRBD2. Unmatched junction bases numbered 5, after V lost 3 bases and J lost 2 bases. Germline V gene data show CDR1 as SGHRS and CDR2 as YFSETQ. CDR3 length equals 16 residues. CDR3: CASSSQLAGDTDTQYF. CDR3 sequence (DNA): TGCGCCAGCAGCTCCCAACTAGCGGGGGACACAGATACGCAGTATTTT. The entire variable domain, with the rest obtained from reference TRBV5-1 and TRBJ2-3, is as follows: KAGVTQTPRYLIKTRGQQVTLSCSPISGHRSVSWYQQTPGQGLQFLFEYFSETQRNKGNFPGRFSGRQFSNSRSEMNVSTLELGDSALYLCASSSQLAGDTDTQYFGPGTRLTVL.

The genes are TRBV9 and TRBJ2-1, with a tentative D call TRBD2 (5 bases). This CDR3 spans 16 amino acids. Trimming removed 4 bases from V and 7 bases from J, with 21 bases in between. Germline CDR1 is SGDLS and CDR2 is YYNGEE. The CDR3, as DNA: TGTGCCAGCAGCTTGCGGGCTTCGGAGACGGGGAATGAGCAGTTCTTC. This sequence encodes CASSLRASETGNEQFF.

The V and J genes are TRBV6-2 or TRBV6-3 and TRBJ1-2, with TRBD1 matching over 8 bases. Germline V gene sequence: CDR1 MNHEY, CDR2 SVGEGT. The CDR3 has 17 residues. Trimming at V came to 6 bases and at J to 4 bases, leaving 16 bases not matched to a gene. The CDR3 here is CASSKDRAEYDFYGYTF. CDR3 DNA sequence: TGTGCCAGCAGCAAGGACAGGGCCGAATACGACTTCTATGGCTACACCTTC.

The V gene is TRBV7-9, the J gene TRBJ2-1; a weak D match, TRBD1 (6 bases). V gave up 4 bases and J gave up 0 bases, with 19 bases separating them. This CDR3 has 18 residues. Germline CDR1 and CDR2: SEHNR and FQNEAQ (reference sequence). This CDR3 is CASSSQLGHASSYNEQFF. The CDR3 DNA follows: TGTGCCAGCAGCTCCCAGTTGGGACATGCAAGCTCCTACAATGAGCAGTTCTTC.

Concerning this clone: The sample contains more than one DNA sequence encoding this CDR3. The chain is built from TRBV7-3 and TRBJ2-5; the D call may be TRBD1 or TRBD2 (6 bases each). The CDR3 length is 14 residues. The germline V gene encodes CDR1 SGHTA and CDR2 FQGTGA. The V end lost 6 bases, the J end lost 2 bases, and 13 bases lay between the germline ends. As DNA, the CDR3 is TGTGCCAGCAGTTACGGAGGGACACAAGAGACCCAGTACTTC. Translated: CASSYGGTQETQYF.

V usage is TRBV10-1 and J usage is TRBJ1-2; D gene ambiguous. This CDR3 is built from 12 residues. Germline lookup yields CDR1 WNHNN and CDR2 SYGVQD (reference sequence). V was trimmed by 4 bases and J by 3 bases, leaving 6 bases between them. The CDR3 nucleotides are TGCGCCAGCAGTGGGGGAGACTATGGCTACACCTTC. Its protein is CASSGGDYGYTF.

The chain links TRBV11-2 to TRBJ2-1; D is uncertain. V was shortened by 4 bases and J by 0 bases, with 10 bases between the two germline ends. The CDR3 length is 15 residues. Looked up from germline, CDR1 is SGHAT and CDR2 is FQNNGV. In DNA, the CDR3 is TGTGCCAGCAGCTCCTACTGGAGCTCCTACAATGAGCAGTTCTTC. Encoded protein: CASSSYWSSYNEQFF.

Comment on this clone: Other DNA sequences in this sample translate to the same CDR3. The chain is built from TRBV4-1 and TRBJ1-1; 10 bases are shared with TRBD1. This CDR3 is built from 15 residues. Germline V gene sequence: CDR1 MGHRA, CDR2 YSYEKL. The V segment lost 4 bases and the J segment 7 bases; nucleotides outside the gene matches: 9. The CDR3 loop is CASSRHSGTGDEAFF. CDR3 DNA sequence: TGCGCCAGCAGCCGACATTCCGGGACAGGGGATGAAGCTTTCTTT.

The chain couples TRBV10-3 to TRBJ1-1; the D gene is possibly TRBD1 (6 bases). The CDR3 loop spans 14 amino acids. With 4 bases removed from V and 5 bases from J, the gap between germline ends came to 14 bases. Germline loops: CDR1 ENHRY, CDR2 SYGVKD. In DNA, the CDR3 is TGTGCCATCAGTGGCCCAGGGGAAGGGACTGAAGCTTTCTTT. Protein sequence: CAISGPGEGTEAFF.

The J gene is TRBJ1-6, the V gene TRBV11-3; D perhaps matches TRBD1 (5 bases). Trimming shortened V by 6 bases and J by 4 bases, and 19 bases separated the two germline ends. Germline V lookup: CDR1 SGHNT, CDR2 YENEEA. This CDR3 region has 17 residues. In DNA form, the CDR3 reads TGTGCCAGCAGACTAGAAGAGGGGAGCCTTTATAATTCACCCCTCCACTTT. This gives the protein CASRLEEGSLYNSPLHF.

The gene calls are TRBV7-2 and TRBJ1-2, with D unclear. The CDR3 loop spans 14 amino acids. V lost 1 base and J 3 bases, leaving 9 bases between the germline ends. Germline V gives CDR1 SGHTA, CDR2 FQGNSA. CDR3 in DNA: TGTGCCAGCAGCTTAGAGGGCAGATACTATGGCTACACCTTC. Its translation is CASSLEGRYYGYTF. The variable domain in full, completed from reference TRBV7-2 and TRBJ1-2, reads GAGVSQSPSNKVTEKGKDVELRCDPISGHTALYWYRQSLGQGLEFLIYFQGNSAPDKSGLPSDRFSAERTGGSVSTLTIQRTQQEDSAVYLCASSLEGRYYGYTFGSGTRLTVV.

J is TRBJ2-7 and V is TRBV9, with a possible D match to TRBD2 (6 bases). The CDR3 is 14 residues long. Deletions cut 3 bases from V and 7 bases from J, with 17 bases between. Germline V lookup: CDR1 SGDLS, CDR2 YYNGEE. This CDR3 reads CASSAGGLTSEQYF. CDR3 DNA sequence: TGTGCCAGCAGCGCGGGTGGTCTGACTAGTGAGCAGTACTTC.

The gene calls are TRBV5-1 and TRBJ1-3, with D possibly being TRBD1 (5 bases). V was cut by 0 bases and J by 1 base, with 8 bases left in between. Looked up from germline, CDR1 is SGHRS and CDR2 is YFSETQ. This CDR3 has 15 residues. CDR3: CASSLEAGSGNTIYF. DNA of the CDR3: TGCGCCAGCAGCTTGGAAGCAGGGTCTGGAAACACCATATATTTT.

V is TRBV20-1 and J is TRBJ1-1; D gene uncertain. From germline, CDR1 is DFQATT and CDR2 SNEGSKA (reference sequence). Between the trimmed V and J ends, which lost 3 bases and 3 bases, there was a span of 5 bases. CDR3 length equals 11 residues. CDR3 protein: CSAREYTEAFF. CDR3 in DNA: TGCAGTGCTAGGGAATACACTGAAGCTTTCTTT.

The CDR3 loop reads CASRGITYEQYF. CDR3 DNA: TGTGCCAGCAGGGGTATTACCTACGAGCAGTACTTC. The chain joins TRBV2 to TRBJ2-7; no definite D call. V lost 6 bases and J lost 2, with 8 bases in between. The CDR3 spans 12 residues. The germline CDR1 and CDR2 sequences are SNHLY and FYNNEI.